Listed here are 18 T cell receptor beta chains from one sample, sequenced in a study of T cell changes during pregnancy in multiple sclerosis (dated by TCRdb to the late 2010s). The library was produced with the immunoSEQ multiplex PCR assay. The table was pulled from immuneACCESS by TCRdb, which kept in-frame rearrangements only. Such tables lose some clones; where checked, under half of the loss comes from unresolved V genes, and the rest has no known cause. This sample is represented by some 83,000 clones; about 89% of them were singletons. Roughly 3.5% of the sample is in the top ten clones. Here the sequenced sample was PBMCs, taken in the first trimester of pregnancy. The receptors were sampled from a female donor in good health, serving as a control in a pregnancy study. Some clones in this sample may be carry-over from other donors' samples.

The chain is built from TRBV7-9 and TRBJ2-7, with D unresolved. Germline CDR1 is SEHNR and CDR2 is FQNEAQ (reference sequence). The CDR3 contains 11 residues. Trimming took off 4 bases at V and 3 bases at J, with 4 bases between the two ends. CDR3 nucleotide sequence: TGTGCCAGCAGCTCAGACTACGAGCAGTACTTC. Translation: CASSSDYEQYF.

The gene calls are TRBV19 and TRBJ1-5; perhaps TRBD1 as D (5 bases). CDR3 length: 14 residues. The V end was cut by 7 bases, the J end by 5 bases, with 15 bases between. Germline CDR1 reads LNHDA; CDR2 reads SQIVND (reference sequence). Here the CDR3 reads CASKLGGVDQPQHF. CDR3 nucleotides: TGTGCCAGTAAATTGGGAGGGGTTGATCAGCCCCAGCATTTT.

The rearrangement joins TRBV9 to TRBJ1-4; D is undetermined. Germline V gives CDR1 SGDLS, CDR2 YYNGEE. This CDR3 comprises 13 residues. With 0 bases removed from V and 6 bases from J, the gap between germline ends came to 6 bases. In nucleotides, the CDR3 is TGTGCCAGCAGCGTAGTGGCGGATGAAAAACTGTTTTTT. It encodes CASSVVADEKLFF.

The rearrangement uses TRBV28 and TRBJ1-6; D perhaps matches TRBD1 (6 bases). V shed 2 bases and J shed 5 bases, with 16 bases lying between them. Germline V gives CDR1 MDHEN, CDR2 SYDVKM. The CDR3 is 17 residues long. CDR3 DNA sequence: TGTGCCAGCAGTTTAGCGGGGGCCAAGAGGGATAATTCACCCCTCCACTTT. This encodes CASSLAGAKRDNSPLHF.

This CDR3 reads CASSLGSGGVRLEQFF. The CDR3 coding sequence is TGCGCCAGCAGCTTGGGAAGCGGGGGGGTTCGTCTCGAGCAGTTCTTC. The chain is built from TRBV5-1 and TRBJ2-1, with 10 bases lining up with TRBD2. The CDR3 has 16 amino acids. From germline, CDR1 is SGHRS and CDR2 YFSETQ. The V gene end was trimmed by 0 bases and the J gene end by 10 bases; junction bases not matched to a gene: 10.

This clone has only a few counts. The V call is TRBV5-8, the J call TRBJ2-5; no reliable D call. The CDR3 consists of 11 residues. Germline V CDR1 and CDR2: SGHTS, YDEGEE. Between the trimmed V and J ends, which lost 4 bases and 4 bases, there was a span of 5 bases. CDR3 region: CASSPLETQYF. The CDR3 DNA is TGTGCCAGCAGCCCCCTAGAGACCCAGTACTTC. Combining the CDR3 with reference TRBV5-8 and TRBJ2-5 gives the whole variable domain EAGVTQSPTHLIKTRGQQATLRCSPISGHTSVYWYQQALGLGLQFLLWYDEGEERNRGNFPPRFSGRQFPNYSSELNVNALELEDSALYLCASSPLETQYFGPGTRLLVL.

The sample holds one count of this clone. The chain links TRBV6-4 to TRBJ2-1; 8 bases are a match to TRBD1. Germline V gene data show CDR1 as MRHNA and CDR2 as SNTAGT. The CDR3 consists of 14 residues. V was pared by 3 bases and J by 9 bases, with 7 bases of the junction left unmatched. The CDR3 sequence: CASSEQGGDGEQFF. The CDR3 DNA reads TGTGCCAGCAGTGAACAGGGGGGCGACGGTGAGCAGTTCTTC.

The V call is TRBV10-3, the J call TRBJ2-1, with D unclear. The CDR3 contains 15 residues. Trimming stripped 0 bases from V and 0 bases from J, with 6 bases between. CDR1 ENHRY and CDR2 SYGVKD come from the germline V gene. This CDR3 is CAISESWSSYNEQFF. The DNA of the CDR3 is TGTGCCATCAGTGAGTCATGGAGCTCCTACAATGAGCAGTTCTTC.

The chain employs TRBV28 and TRBJ1-6; weak D call: TRBD1 (5 bases). V dropped 2 bases and J dropped 0 bases, with 11 bases sitting between them. The CDR3 has 17 amino acids. Germline values: CDR1 MDHEN, CDR2 SYDVKM. CDR3: CASSLGDFRSYNSPLHF. DNA for the CDR3: TGTGCCAGCAGTTTAGGGGACTTTCGCTCCTATAATTCACCCCTCCACTTT.

The chain uses TRBV19 and TRBJ1-2; TRBD1 might be the D (6 bases). V gave up 7 bases and J gave up 3 bases, with 15 bases separating them. The CDR3 runs 14 residues. Germline V gene lookup returns CDR1 LNHDA and CDR2 SQIVND (reference sequence). The CDR3, as DNA: TGTGCCAGTACCTACGACAGGATCGACTATGGCTACACCTTC. Translation: CASTYDRIDYGYTF.

The chain couples TRBV5-1 to TRBJ2-2; 8 nucleotides agree with TRBD2. The V gene end was trimmed by 4 bases and the J gene end by 7 bases; junction bases not matched to a gene: 9. This CDR3 region has 15 residues. CDR1 and CDR2 (germline): SGHRS, YFSETQ. This CDR3 reads CASSGTGGPVGELFF. CDR3 DNA sequence: TGCGCCAGCAGCGGAACGGGAGGGCCGGTCGGGGAGCTGTTTTTT.

The rearrangement joins TRBV7-9 to TRBJ1-5, with D hard to call. V was trimmed by 2 bases and J by 0 bases, leaving 5 bases between them. In germline, CDR1 is SEHNR, CDR2 FQNEAQ (reference sequence). This CDR3 is built from 14 residues. The CDR3 DNA reads as TGTGCCAGCAGCTTATCTCTTAGCAATCAGCCCCAGCATTTT. It is translated as CASSLSLSNQPQHF.

V usage is TRBV18 and J usage is TRBJ2-5; TRBD2 is a possible D gene (5 bases). Trimming pared 5 bases from V and 5 bases from J, leaving 12 bases between. This CDR3 has 13 residues. Germline lookup yields CDR1 KGHSH and CDR2 LQKENI. This chain's CDR3 is CASSSSGFETQYF. The DNA for the CDR3 is TGTGCCAGCTCAAGCTCGGGGTTTGAGACCCAGTACTTC.

The J gene is TRBJ2-1, the V gene TRBV6-1, with D perhaps TRBD2 (6 bases). The CDR3 spans 17 residues. Trimming cost V 3 bases and J 0 bases, with 15 bases left between them. Germline CDR1 reads MNHNS; CDR2 reads SASEGT. CDR3 sequence reads: CASSDLGFGSSYNEQFF. DNA of the CDR3: TGTGCCAGCAGTGATCTAGGGTTCGGGAGCTCCTACAATGAGCAGTTCTTC.

For this clone: Germline and junction disagree at one end, which may indicate a read error. The chain combines TRBV11-2 with TRBJ2-7; maybe TRBD1 (5 bases). Germline V gene lookup returns CDR1 SGHAT and CDR2 FQNNGV. The CDR3 is made up of 8 amino acids. CDR3 in DNA: TGTGCCAGCGGGGTACAGGACTTC. Translating gives CASGVQDF.

The chain is built from TRBV7-8 and TRBJ1-5; D not certain. Per the germline V gene, CDR1 is SGHVS and CDR2 is FQNEAQ. The CDR3 has 16 residues. The V end lost 5 bases, the J end lost 4 bases, and 18 bases lay between the germline ends. The CDR3 DNA reads as TGTGCCAGCAGCCCGAGAAGGACGGGGAAGAATCAGCCCCAGCATTTT. This translates into CASSPRRTGKNQPQHF. The variable domain in full, completed from reference TRBV7-8 and TRBJ1-5, reads GAGVSQSPRYKVAKRGQDVALRCDPISGHVSLFWYQQALGQGPEFLTYFQNEAQLDKSGLPSDRFFAERPEGSVSTLKIQRTQQEDSAVYLCASSPRRTGKNQPQHFGDGTRLSIL.

V usage is TRBV18 and J usage is TRBJ1-1; D might be TRBD1 (6 bases). The CDR3 is 13 amino acids. Germline V gene data show CDR1 as KGHSH and CDR2 as LQKENI. Trimming took 6 bases from V and 1 from J, leaving 9 bases between them. The CDR3 sequence is CASSRDKNTEAFF. CDR3 DNA sequence: TGTGCCAGCTCCCGGGACAAGAACACTGAAGCTTTCTTT.

This clone was counted once. The J gene is TRBJ2-3, the V gene TRBV5-4; possible D gene TRBD1, 6 bases. V dropped 4 bases and J dropped 0 bases, with 12 bases sitting between them. CDR1 and CDR2 from the germline V gene are SGHNT and YYREEE (reference sequence). The CDR3 is 15 residues long. The CDR3 loop is CASSPTGASTDTQYF. Written as DNA, the CDR3 is TGTGCCAGCAGCCCGACAGGAGCCAGCACAGATACGCAGTATTTT. Looking up the rest from reference TRBV5-4 and TRBJ2-3 gives the full variable domain: ETGVTQSPTHLIKTRGQQVTLRCSSQSGHNTVSWYQQALGQGPQFIFQYYREEENGRGNFPPRFSGLQFPNYSSELNVNALELDDSALYLCASSPTGASTDTQYFGPGTRLTVL.